This TCR beta chain was observed in a study of T cells after yellow fever vaccination. Trimming removed 1 base at V and 5 bases at J, with 11 bases between. Per the germline V gene, CDR1 is SGHTA and CDR2 is FQGNSA. The CDR3 is 14 amino acids. Via MiXCR, TCRdb re-called the 5' RACE reads, giving one row per CDR3 protein. The table includes 90,000 to 130,000 distinct CDR3 sequences, around 8% detected once. Study-level findings and limits: Within FACS-sorted repertoires, abundant clonotypes contaminating from the bulk population could be present.

This clonotype is medium-sized. Antigen unknown. This receptor was identified in a man aged 30-40 years who received the YFV17D yellow fever vaccine. Material: CD8+ T cells sorted from PBMCs, obtained 45 days after the yellow fever booster vaccination. This chain links TRBV7-2 with TRBJ1-1; no reliable D call. CDR3: CASSLGSGWTEAFF. CDR3 DNA: TGTGCCAGCAGCTTAGGGTCAGGCTGGACTGAAGCTTTCTTT.